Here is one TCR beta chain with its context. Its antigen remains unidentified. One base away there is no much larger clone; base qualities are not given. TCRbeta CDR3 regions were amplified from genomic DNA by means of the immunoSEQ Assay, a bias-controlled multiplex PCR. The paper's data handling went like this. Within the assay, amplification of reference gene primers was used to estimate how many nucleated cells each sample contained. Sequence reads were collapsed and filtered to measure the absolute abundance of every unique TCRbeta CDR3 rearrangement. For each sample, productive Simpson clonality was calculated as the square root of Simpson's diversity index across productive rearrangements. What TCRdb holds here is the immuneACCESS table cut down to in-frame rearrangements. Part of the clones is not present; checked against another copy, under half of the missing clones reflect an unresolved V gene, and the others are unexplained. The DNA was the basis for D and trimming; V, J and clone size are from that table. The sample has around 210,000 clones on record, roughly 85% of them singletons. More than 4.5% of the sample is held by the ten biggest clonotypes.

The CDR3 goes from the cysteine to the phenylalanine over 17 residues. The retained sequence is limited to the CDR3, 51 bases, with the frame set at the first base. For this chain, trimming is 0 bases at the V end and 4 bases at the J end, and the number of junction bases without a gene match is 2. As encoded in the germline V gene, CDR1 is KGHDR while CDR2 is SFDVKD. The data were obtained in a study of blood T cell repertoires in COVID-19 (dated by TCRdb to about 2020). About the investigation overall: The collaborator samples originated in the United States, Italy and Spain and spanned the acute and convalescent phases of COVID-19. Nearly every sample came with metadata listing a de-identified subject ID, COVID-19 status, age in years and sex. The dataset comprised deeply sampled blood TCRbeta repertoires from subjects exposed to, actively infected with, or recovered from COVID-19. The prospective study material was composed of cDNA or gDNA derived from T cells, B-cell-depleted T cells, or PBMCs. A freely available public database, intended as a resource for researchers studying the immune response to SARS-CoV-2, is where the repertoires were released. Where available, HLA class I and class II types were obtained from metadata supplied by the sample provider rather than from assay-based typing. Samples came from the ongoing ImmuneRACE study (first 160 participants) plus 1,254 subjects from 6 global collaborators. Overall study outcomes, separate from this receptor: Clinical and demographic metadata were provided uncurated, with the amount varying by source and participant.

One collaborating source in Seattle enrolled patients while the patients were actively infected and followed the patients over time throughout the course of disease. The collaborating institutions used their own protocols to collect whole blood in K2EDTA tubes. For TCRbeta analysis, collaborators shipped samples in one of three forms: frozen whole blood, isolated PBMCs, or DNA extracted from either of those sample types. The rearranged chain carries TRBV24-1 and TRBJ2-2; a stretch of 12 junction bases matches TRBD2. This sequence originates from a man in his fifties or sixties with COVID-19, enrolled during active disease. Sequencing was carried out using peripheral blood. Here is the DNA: TGTGCCACCAGTGATTTGCTAGCGGGGGGGCGCACCGGGGAGCTGTTTTTT. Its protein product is CATSDLLAGGRTGELFF.